Listed below are T cell receptor beta chains from one sample, sequenced in a study of regulatory T cells in long-lasting Graves disease. TCRdb itself ran the multiplex PCR reads through MiXCR, one entry per CDR3 protein. The sample consists of over 400,000 distinct CDR3 sequences, less than 15% of them appearing once. The same data also went into a second study, on T cells in Graves' hyperthyroidism and ophthalmopathy.

The sequencing used peripheral blood mononuclear cells (PBMCs), collected at new diagnosis, from a patient treated with antithyroid drugs. These receptors were obtained from a woman in her fifties or sixties with Graves disease. Both conserved end residues are part of each CDR3. The D gene is left open where the match is weak. Clone sizes are given selectively: once, few, many, or a class where the clone is expanded.

V gene	D gene	CDR3 length	J gene	clone size	CDR3 DNA	CDR3 protein
TRBV10-1	TRBD1	14	TRBJ2-2	few	TGCGCCAGCAGTATCGGACAGGGGACCGGGGAGCTGTTTTTT	CASSIGQGTGELFF
TRBV28	.	13	TRBJ2-1	many	TGTGCCAGCAGTTTAGCTGGTGGGTACGAGCAGTTCTTC	CASSLAGGYEQFF
TRBV30	.	14	TRBJ2-2	many	TGTGCCTGGAGGCCGACTAGTGTCACCGGGGAGCTGTTTTTT	CAWRPTSVTGELFF
TRBV5-5	TRBD1	14	TRBJ2-7	many	TGTGCCAGCAGCCTGGACAGGGGGCCGAACGAGCAGTACTTC	CASSLDRGPNEQYF
TRBV2	.	13	TRBJ1-2	many	TGTGCCAGCATCGGCGGACTAAACTATGGCTACACCTTC	CASIGGLNYGYTF
TRBV7-3	.	15	TRBJ2-1	few	TGTGCCAGCAGCTTAAGTAGGGAATCCTACAATGAGCAGTTCTTC	CASSLSRESYNEQFF
TRBV12-3/TRBV12-4	TRBD2	17	TRBJ2-5	many	TGTGCCAGCAGTTTGCCACCTACTAGCGGTTTATCGGGGACCCAGTACTTC	CASSLPPTSGLSGTQYF
TRBV12-3/TRBV12-4	.	12	TRBJ1-5	.	TGTGCCAGCACCCACGGGGACCAGCCCCAGCATTTT	CASTHGDQPQHF
TRBV7-2	TRBD1	17	TRBJ1-2	many	TGTGCCAGCAGCCCCTCCCTTGCGACAGGGGCAAAGTATGGCTACACCTTC	CASSPSLATGAKYGYTF
TRBV5-1	TRBD2	16	TRBJ2-7	many	TGCGCCAGCAGCTTGGCGGGACTAGCGGGACCCTACGAGCAGTACTTC	CASSLAGLAGPYEQYF